The clone carrying this T cell receptor beta chain was counted once. As yet, its antigen is unknown. This sample was included in a study of tumour-infiltrating T cells in Burkitt lymphoma. For the study at large: This cohort included all epidemiological subtypes of Burkitt lymphoma. Productive clonality predicted overall and progression-free survival. Findings of the study overall: Several public clonotypes recurred in numerous Burkitt lymphoma patients.

Profiling relied on immunoSEQ multiplex PCR, and the TCRdb table lists in-frame clones only, not all of them. The sample lists about 520 clones; about 94% were seen once. Material: tumor tissue. The TCR comes from a human donor with Burkitt lymphoma.

This chain's CDR3 is CSAGSEYGYTF. In DNA, the CDR3 is TGCAGTGCCGGGAGTGAGTATGGCTACACCTTC. The genes are TRBV20-1 and TRBJ1-2; D gene unclear. The germline V and J ends were trimmed by 6 bases and 5 bases, with 10 bases remaining between them. Germline CDR1 reads DFQATT; CDR2 reads SNEGSKA (reference sequence). The CDR3 length is 11 residues.